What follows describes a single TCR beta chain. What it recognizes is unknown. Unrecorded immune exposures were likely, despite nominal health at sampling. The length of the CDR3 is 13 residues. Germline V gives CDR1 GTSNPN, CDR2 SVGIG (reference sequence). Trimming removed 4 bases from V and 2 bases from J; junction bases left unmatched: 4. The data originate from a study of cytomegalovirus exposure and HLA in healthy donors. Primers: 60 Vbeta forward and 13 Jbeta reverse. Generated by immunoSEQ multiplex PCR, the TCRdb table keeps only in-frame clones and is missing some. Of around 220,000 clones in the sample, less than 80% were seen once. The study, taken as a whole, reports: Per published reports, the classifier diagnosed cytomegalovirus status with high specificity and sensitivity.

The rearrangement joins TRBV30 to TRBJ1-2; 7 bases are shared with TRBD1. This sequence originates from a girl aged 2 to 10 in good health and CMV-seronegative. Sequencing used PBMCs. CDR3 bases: TGTGCCTGGACCTCAGGGGGGAACTATGGCTACACCTTC. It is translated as CAWTSGGNYGYTF.